This T cell receptor beta chain was identified in a study of blood T cell repertoires in COVID-19. The V gene lost 0 bases and the J gene lost 5 bases, with 14 bases spanning the gap. Germline assignment: CDR1 MNHEY and CDR2 SMNVEV (reference sequence). The CDR3 loop spans 17 amino acids. The sample holds one count of this clone. Cohort assignment relied on participant-reported clinical history. Some clones are missing from TCRdb's copy, which holds only in-frame ones; the method was immunoSEQ multiplex PCR. Of 300,000 to 400,000 clones in the sample, over 75% were seen once. V gene TRBV27 combines with J gene TRBJ1-6; D is undetermined. The sequence was collected from a woman aged 25-40 years who had recovered from COVID-19. Sequences were obtained from PBMCs or T cells enriched from blood (not recorded which). The CDR3, as DNA: TGTGCCAGCAGTTTATCGCCCAGGCTTACCGATAATTCACCCCTCCACTTT. Amino acids: CASSLSPRLTDNSPLHF.